This T cell receptor (beta chain) was sequenced for a study of T-cell reconstitution after alpha-beta-depleted transplantation in children. It was with unique molecular identifiers that the TCRbeta library was prepared. TCRdb fed the PCR reads into MiXCR, producing one record per CDR3 protein. The sample consists of 500,000 to 600,000 distinct CDR3 sequences, 32% of them appearing once. This clonotype was detected a few times. This CDR3 has 15 amino acids. Germline values: CDR1 SEHNR, CDR2 FQNEAQ (reference sequence). The germline V and J ends were trimmed by 1 base and 0 bases, with 7 bases remaining between them.

The sequencing used PBMCs from the stem cell graft donor, collected from the stem cell graft. The chain recombines TRBV7-9 with TRBJ1-5; D is unclear. The clonotype comes from a human donor who donated a stem cell graft to a child with aplastic anemia. CDR3 in amino acids: CASSLGANSNQPQHF. CDR3 sequence (DNA): TGTGCCAGCAGCTTAGGCGCGAATAGCAATCAGCCCCAGCATTTT.